This TCR beta chain was documented in a study of blood T cell repertoires in COVID-19. Generated by immunoSEQ multiplex PCR, the TCRdb table keeps only in-frame clones and is missing some. This table holds 150,000 or so clones, approximately 79% found once. This CDR3 spans 14 amino acids. V was shortened by 1 base and J by 7 bases, with 11 bases between the two germline ends. From germline, CDR1 is GTSNPN and CDR2 SVGIG (reference sequence). The sequence derives from a woman aged 35 to 49 with COVID-19, enrolled during active disease. The sample was peripheral blood. V gene TRBV30 combines with J gene TRBJ1-6; possibly TRBD1 for D (6 bases). CDR3 in amino acids: CAWSGGRGNSPLHF. Here the CDR3 DNA reads TGTGCCTGGAGTGGAGGCAGGGGAAATTCACCCCTCCACTTT. The full variable domain, rest sourced from reference TRBV30 and TRBJ1-6, is SQTIHQWPATLVQPVGSPLSLECTVEGTSNPNLYWYRQAAGRGLQLLFYSVGIGQISSEVPQNLSASRPQDRQFILSSKKLLLSDSGFYLCAWSGGRGNSPLHFGNGTRLTVT.